The present T cell receptor beta chain was sequenced within a study of brain metastases from non-small cell lung cancer. Points from the study as a whole: Metastases had sparse T cells but largely shared repertoires with primaries.

Per the germline V gene, CDR1 is SGHVS and CDR2 is FQNEAQ. The ends were cut back, 5 bases at V and 3 bases at J, with 14 bases in the middle. CDR3 length: 15 residues. Clones were sequenced by immunoSEQ multiplex PCR, and TCRdb holds only the in-frame ones, with some missing. The sample consists of around 2,900 clones, 65% to 90% of them appearing once. Concerning this clone itself: The antigen remains unidentified.

The specimen sequenced was primary lung tumor tissue. The sequence came from a donor over 35 with non-small cell lung cancer. V usage is TRBV7-8 and J usage is TRBJ1-5; TRBD1 is a possible D gene (5 bases). The chain's CDR3 is CASSPDSPLNQPQHF. The CDR3 DNA reads TGTGCCAGCAGCCCTGACAGCCCCCTCAATCAGCCCCAGCATTTT.